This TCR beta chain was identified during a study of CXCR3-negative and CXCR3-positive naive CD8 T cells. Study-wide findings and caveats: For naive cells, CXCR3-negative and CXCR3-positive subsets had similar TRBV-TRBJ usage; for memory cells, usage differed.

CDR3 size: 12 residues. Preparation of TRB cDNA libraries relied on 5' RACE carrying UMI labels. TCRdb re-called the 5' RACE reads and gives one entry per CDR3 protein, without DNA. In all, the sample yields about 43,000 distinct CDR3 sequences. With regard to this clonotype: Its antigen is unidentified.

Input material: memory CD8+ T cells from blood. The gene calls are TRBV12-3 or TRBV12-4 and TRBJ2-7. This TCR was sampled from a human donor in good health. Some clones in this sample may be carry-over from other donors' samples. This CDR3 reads CASSLVRYEQYF.